What follows describes a single T cell receptor beta chain. Its antigen is currently unknown. This record belongs to a study of T-cell memory formation after mild COVID-19. The study's findings and limits: A subset of responding clones appeared in pre-infection memory, suggesting cross-reactive memory joined.

5'RACE with constant-segment primers yielded barcoded, UMI-tagged TCR alpha and TCR beta cDNA libraries. TCRdb fed the 5' RACE reads into MiXCR, producing one record per CDR3 protein. In the table there are about 50,000 distinct CDR3 sequences, around 12% of which are singletons. V lost 5 bases, J lost 11 bases, and 2 bases stayed unmatched. The CDR3 is 11 amino acids. Germline V CDR1 and CDR2: MNHEY, SVGEGT. Material for sequencing was PBMCs or a T cell subset sorted from them (not recorded which). This chain uses TRBV6-2 or TRBV6-3 with TRBJ2-1, with 8 positions matching TRBD2. The source of this sequence is a man aged 18 to 30 who had mild COVID-19 (a few samples of this study predate the infection). Cell type and time point are not known. This chain's CDR3 is CASSERGKQFF. The CDR3 region has the DNA TGTGCCAGCAGTGAGCGGGGGAAGCAGTTCTTC.